This is a list of T cell receptor beta chains from one sample in a study of low-dose radiotherapy and immunotherapy resistance in tumors. MiXCR, run by TCRdb on the reads, gives a single entry per CDR3 protein. This table has 75,000 to 95,000 distinct CDR3 sequences, 18% appearing once. The sample in question was PBMCs, obtained before treatment. The receptors were gathered from a male donor with prostate cancer. CDR3s include the opening cysteine and the closing phenylalanine or tryptophan. The D gene is left open where the match is weak. Clone size, where shown, is once, few, many, or a class for clones that have expanded.

TRBJ1-2	many	TRBV20-1	TRBD1	13	CSALDRGRSGYTF	TGCAGTGCCTTAGACAGGGGTAGGAGTGGCTACACCTTC
TRBJ2-5	many	TRBV20-1	.	13	CSARDGRTETQYF	TGCAGTGCTAGAGACGGGCGAACAGAGACCCAGTACTTC
TRBJ2-1	many	TRBV20-1	TRBD2	13	CSVEASGENEQFF	TGCAGTGTAGAGGCTAGCGGGGAAAATGAGCAGTTCTTC
TRBJ2-1	many	TRBV7-2	.	16	CASSLAQGSVGNEQFF	TGTGCCAGCAGCTTAGCCCAAGGGTCAGTAGGCAATGAGCAGTTCTTC
TRBJ1-2	many	TRBV28	TRBD1	16	CASGPGTGAGRFGYTF	TGTGCCAGCGGACCCGGGACAGGGGCCGGACGTTTTGGCTACACCTTC
TRBJ2-1	many	TRBV9	.	15	CASSPSRDWSYEQFF	TGTGCCAGCAGCCCCTCCCGGGACTGGAGCTATGAGCAGTTCTTC
TRBJ2-1	many	TRBV27	TRBD2	15	CASRRTSGSLDEQFF	TGTGCCAGCAGGAGGACTAGCGGGAGTCTGGATGAGCAGTTCTTC
TRBJ2-6	few	TRBV5-4	.	21	CASSKGGHTIGALSGANVLTF	TGTGCCAGCAGCAAAGGAGGACATACCATAGGGGCACTCTCTGGGGCCAACGTCCTGACTTTC
TRBJ2-7	many	TRBV27	.	14	CASSLTRGSYEQYF	TGTGCCAGCAGTTTAACCAGGGGTTCCTACGAGCAGTACTTC
TRBJ1-1	many	TRBV6-2/TRBV6-3	.	16	CASSYSKRQLGTEAFF	TGTGCCAGCAGTTACTCCAAACGCCAGCTGGGGACTGAAGCTTTCTTT
TRBJ2-2	.	TRBV27	TRBD1	16	CATSDPGQGTTGELFF	TGTGCCACCAGTGACCCCGGACAGGGTACCACCGGGGAGCTGTTTTTT
TRBJ2-3	few	TRBV5-6	.	15	CASSSPGGSTDTQYF	TGTGCCAGCAGCTCCCCAGGGGGGAGCACAGATACGCAGTATTTT
TRBJ2-7	many	TRBV6-5	.	13	CASQRRPTYEQYF	TGTGCCAGCCAGAGGCGTCCAACCTACGAGCAGTACTTC
TRBJ2-3	many	TRBV2	TRBD1	15	CASSARDRGTDTQYF	TGTGCCAGCAGTGCCCGGGACAGAGGCACAGATACGCAGTATTTT
TRBJ2-2	few	TRBV19	.	14	CASSTRGNTGELFF	TGTGCCAGTAGTACCAGGGGGAACACCGGGGAGCTGTTTTTT
TRBJ1-5	many	TRBV6-1	.	14	CASSVKELSQPQHF	TGTGCCAGCAGTGTTAAGGAGTTGTCTCAGCCCCAGCATTTT
TRBJ1-1	many	TRBV19	.	14	CASSIVGGGTEAFF	TGTGCCAGTAGTATAGTCGGGGGTGGCACTGAAGCTTTCTTT
TRBJ2-1	many	TRBV7-9	TRBD2	15	CASNLGLAGVLEQFF	TGTGCCAGCAACCTGGGACTAGCGGGAGTCCTTGAGCAGTTCTTC
TRBJ2-2	many	TRBV19	.	16	CASSMRVGQNTGELFF	TGTGCCAGTAGTATGCGGGTGGGACAGAACACCGGGGAGCTGTTTTTT
TRBJ2-3	many	TRBV5-4	.	15	CASSLPERGTDTQYF	TGTGCCAGCAGCTTGCCGGAGCGGGGCACAGATACGCAGTATTTT
TRBJ2-1	many	TRBV7-3	TRBD1	15	CASSLIRDRGSEQFF	TGTGCCAGCAGCTTAATTAGGGACAGGGGCTCTGAGCAGTTCTTC
TRBJ2-6	.	TRBV29-1	.	14	CSPGRCGGANVLTF	TGCAGCCCAGGTCGTTGTGGTGGGGCCAACGTCCTGACTTTC
TRBJ1-2	many	TRBV7-2	TRBD1	16	CASSLDHSRGRSGYTF	TGTGCCAGCAGCTTAGACCACTCCAGGGGGAGGTCGGGCTACACCTTC
TRBJ2-3	.	TRBV6-6	.	16	CASSYSGAGGTDTQYF	TGTGCCAGCAGTTACTCGGGGGCCGGGGGCACAGATACGCAGTATTTT
TRBJ2-3	many	TRBV5-6	.	14	CASSGNGGTDTQYF	TGTGCCAGCAGCGGCAACGGGGGCACAGATACGCAGTATTTT
TRBJ2-3	few	TRBV5-1	TRBD2	16	CASRAGTSGYTDTQYF	TGCGCCAGCAGGGCCGGGACTAGCGGATACACAGATACGCAGTATTTT
TRBJ2-5	.	TRBV7-8	TRBD2	15	CASSLSSGGAKTQYF	TGTGCCAGCAGCTTATCTAGCGGGGGGGCCAAGACCCAGTACTTC
TRBJ2-6	many	TRBV6-5	.	13	CASRSDGANVLTF	TGTGCCAGCAGGTCCGATGGGGCCAACGTCCTGACTTTC
TRBJ1-5	many	TRBV29-1	.	13	CSVAVNSNQPQHF	TGCAGCGTTGCCGTGAATAGCAATCAGCCCCAGCATTTT
TRBJ1-5	many	TRBV20-1	.	14	CSARTAYSNQPQHF	TGCAGTGCTAGAACGGCTTATAGCAATCAGCCCCAGCATTTT
TRBJ2-1	many	TRBV6-8	.	13	CASRLSQYNEQFF	TGTGCCAGCAGACTGTCACAGTACAATGAGCAGTTCTTC
TRBJ1-1	many	TRBV6-5	.	16	CASSYSSLAGNTEAFF	TGTGCCAGCAGTTACTCGTCGCTGGCAGGAAACACTGAAGCTTTCTTT
TRBJ2-1	once	TRBV7-9	TRBD2	15	CASSLTGGPYNEQFF	TGTGCCAGCAGCTTAACGGGAGGTCCCTACAATGAGCAGTTCTTC
TRBJ2-1	many	TRBV7-3	TRBD2	15	CASSDRTSGNNEQFF	TGTGCCAGCAGCGACCGGACTAGCGGGAACAATGAGCAGTTCTTC
TRBJ2-7	.	TRBV30	TRBD2	14	CAWSRTGGVDEQYF	TGTGCCTGGAGTAGAACGGGAGGGGTCGACGAGCAGTACTTC
TRBJ2-4	many	TRBV27	TRBD1	13	CASRGQGRSIQYF	TGTGCCAGCAGGGGACAGGGGAGGTCCATTCAGTACTTC
TRBJ2-3	.	TRBV6-5	TRBD1	16	CASRPTGTGGADTQYF	TGTGCCAGCAGGCCTACCGGGACAGGGGGCGCAGATACGCAGTATTTT
TRBJ1-1	many	TRBV18	.	13	CASSEGLDTEAFF	TGTGCCAGCTCCGAGGGCCTGGACACTGAAGCTTTCTTT
TRBJ2-7	many	TRBV7-9	.	11	CASGRVDEQYF	TGTGCCAGCGGCAGGGTCGACGAGCAGTACTTC
TRBJ1-2	many	TRBV7-8	.	13	CASSLGGLGHYTF	TGTGCCAGCAGCTTGGGAGGGTTGGGACACTACACCTTC